Listed below are T cell receptor beta chains from one sample, sequenced in a study of OX40 agonist ivuxolimab in advanced cancers. TCRdb's table, derived via immunoSEQ multiplex PCR, lists solely in-frame clones and lacks some. The table records 15,000 or so clones, around 82% of them present only once. Sample: CD4+ or CD8+ T cells sorted from blood, taken in a trial of the OX40 agonist ivuxolimab. These receptors were collected from an adult with an advanced solid tumor such as melanoma, head and neck, liver or kidney cancer. The CDR3 runs from the conserved cysteine through the conserved F or W. Fields, in order: clone size, D gene, J gene, V gene, CDR3 DNA, CDR3 protein. A D gene is named only where the DNA matches it firmly. Clone size is given for some rows only: seen once, a few or many times, or a class if the clone is expanded.

. . TRBJ1-1 TRBV27 TGTGCCAGCAGACAAGGGGCGGGGAACACTGAAGCTTTCTTT CASRQGAGNTEAFF
. . TRBJ2-5 TRBV19 TGTGCCAGTAGTTCCGTAGCGGCCTCAGGAGGGACCCAGTACTTC CASSSVAASGGTQYF
. TRBD2 TRBJ2-3 TRBV4-2 TGTGCCAGCAGCCACCCCGGGACTAGCGGGAGGGATACGCAGTATTTT CASSHPGTSGRDTQYF
. . TRBJ2-1 TRBV5-5 TGTGCCAGCAGCTTAGACAGCTACAATGAGCAGTTCTTC CASSLDSYNEQFF
. . TRBJ1-2 TRBV7-2 TGTGCCAGCAGCTTATGGGTTTATGGCTACACCTTC CASSLWVYGYTF
. . TRBJ1-2 TRBV18 TGTGCCAGCTCACCCTCTCCCGTCTATGGCTACACCTTC CASSPSPVYGYTF
few . TRBJ2-5 TRBV15 TGTGCCACCAGCAGAGTTGGCCAAGAGACCCAGTACTTC CATSRVGQETQYF
. . TRBJ1-5 TRBV11-2 TGTGCCAGCAGCTTAAATCGGGGGGGCAATCAGCCCCAGCATTTT CASSLNRGGNQPQHF
few . TRBJ2-2 TRBV7-2 TGTGCCAGCAGGGTTGGGGGACAGAACACCGGGGAGCTGTTTTTT CASRVGGQNTGELFF
few TRBD1 TRBJ1-2 TRBV28 TGTGCCAGCAGGACCACAGGGGACTATGGCTACACCTTC CASRTTGDYGYTF
. TRBD1 TRBJ1-5 TRBV28 TGTGCCAGCAGTCCGGGACAGGGGTATCAGCCCCAGCATTTT CASSPGQGYQPQHF
once . TRBJ1-6 TRBV6-6 TGTGCCAGCAGCCCCAGGGATTCACCCCTCCACTTT CASSPRDSPLHF
. . TRBJ1-4 TRBV18 TGTGCCAGCTCCCCTCTCGCCCAGGAAAAACTGTTTTTT CASSPLAQEKLFF
. . TRBJ1-2 TRBV6-8 TGTGCCAGCCGGGCGGGCGGGGCGTACACCTTC CASRAGGAYTF
. TRBD1 TRBJ1-1 TRBV11-2 TGTGCCAGCAGCTCCCCCCTCGACAGGGGAGCTGAAGCTTTCTTT CASSSPLDRGAEAFF
. . TRBJ1-2 TRBV18 TGTGCCAGCTCCCTAGACATGGAAGGAGGCTACACCTTC CASSLDMEGGYTF
. TRBD1 TRBJ2-7 TRBV28 TGTGCCAGCACCGGGACAGCCTCCTACGAGCAGTACTTC CASTGTASYEQYF
. TRBD2 TRBJ2-1 TRBV5-6 TGTGCCAGCAGCTTATGGACTAGCGAATACAATGAGCAGTTCTTC CASSLWTSEYNEQFF
. . TRBJ1-5 TRBV6-1 TGTGCCAGCGCCATATCCCCTAGCAATCAGCCCCAGCATTTT CASAISPSNQPQHF
. . TRBJ2-3 TRBV2 TGTGCCAGCAAACAGGATAGCACAGATACGCAGTATTTT CASKQDSTDTQYF
. TRBD1 TRBJ2-1 TRBV11-3 TGTGCCAGCAGCCTACACAGGGGTAGCAATGAGCAGTTCTTC CASSLHRGSNEQFF
. . TRBJ1-2 TRBV12-2 TGTGCAAGGGGGCGCGGCAGGGTCCCATCTAACTATGGCTACACCTTC CARGRGRVPSNYGYTF
. . TRBJ2-6 TRBV6-4 TGTGCCAGGGACCAGGGCCTCCTATCTGGGGCCAACGTCCTGACTTTC CARDQGLLSGANVLTF
. . TRBJ1-1 TRBV6-1 TGTGCCAGCAGTATCCGAACCGGACAGACTGAAGCTTTCTTT CASSIRTGQTEAFF
. TRBD1 TRBJ2-6 TRBV5-4 TGTGCCAGCAGCCAGGGACAGGGATTTGGGGCCAACGTCCTGACTTTC CASSQGQGFGANVLTF
. TRBD1 TRBJ2-7 TRBV6-1 TGTGCCAGCAGTCTAGGACAGGGGCCTTCCTACGAGCAGTACTTC CASSLGQGPSYEQYF
. . TRBJ2-5 TRBV18 TGTGCCAGCTCACCAGGGGGGATCCAAGAGACCCAGTACTTC CASSPGGIQETQYF
. TRBD1 TRBJ2-7 TRBV6-6 TGTGCCAGCAGTTACGTTCAGGGGGACTACGAGCAGTACTTC CASSYVQGDYEQYF
. TRBD2 TRBJ2-7 TRBV6-5 TGTGCCAGCAGACGAACCTTAGCGGGGGGGGACGAGCAGTACTTC CASRRTLAGGDEQYF
. . TRBJ2-4 TRBV21-1 TGTGCCAGCAGCTTCCGGACAGGGTGCGGCAAAAACATTCAGTACTTC CASSFRTGCGKNIQYF
few . TRBJ1-2 TRBV7-6 TGTGCCAGCAGCCCGGACGGAGCTAACTATGGCTACACCTTC CASSPDGANYGYTF
. TRBD1 TRBJ2-7 TRBV6-1 TGTGCCAGCAGTACTGACAGGGTCATGGGAGAGCAGTACTTC CASSTDRVMGEQYF
large . TRBJ1-2 TRBV5-1 TGCGCCAGCAGCTTGGCCTGGGGGACTGTATATGGCTACACCTTC CASSLAWGTVYGYTF
. . TRBJ1-1 TRBV19 TGTGCCAGTAGTACGAGGACGGTTGAAGCTTTCTTT CASSTRTVEAFF
. . TRBJ2-1 TRBV7-9 TGTGCCAGCAGGCATAACCCTGGGAATGAGCAGTTCTTC CASRHNPGNEQFF
few . TRBJ1-5 TRBV20-1 TGCAGTGCCCGAGGGTCAGGAGCTTCCCATTTT CSARGSGASHF
. TRBD1 TRBJ1-2 TRBV14 TGTGCCAGCAGCCTTGTACAGGGGACTGGCTACACCTTC CASSLVQGTGYTF
. . TRBJ1-2 TRBV5-1 TGCGCCAGCAGCTTGTCTGGGGGCGCAAATGGCTACACCTTC CASSLSGGANGYTF
. TRBD1 TRBJ2-1 TRBV11-1 TGTGCCAGCAGCTTAGACTCCCGGACAGGGGGCCCCTACAATGAGCAGTTCTTC CASSLDSRTGGPYNEQFF
. . TRBJ2-5 TRBV2 TGTGCCAGCCTTGGAGGAGAGACCCAGTACTTC CASLGGETQYF
once . TRBJ1-1 TRBV7-3 TGTGCCAGCAGCCCGACAGGGAACACTGAAGCTTTCTTT CASSPTGNTEAFF
. . TRBJ2-2 TRBV18 TGTGCCAGCTCACCAAGACGCGTGGACACCGGGGAGCTGTTTTTT CASSPRRVDTGELFF
. . TRBJ1-2 TRBV4-3 TGCGCCAGCAGCCAAGATAGGACACAGGTGGGCTACACCTTC CASSQDRTQVGYTF